This T cell receptor (beta chain) was identified during a study of T cell responses to AZD1222 COVID-19 vaccine. Clones were read by immunoSEQ multiplex PCR, and TCRdb kept only the in-frame ones, dropping some. The sample holds roughly 93,000 clones, just over 85% seen once. Concerning this clone: Its antigen is as yet unknown.

Study conclusions and caveats: Spike-specific TCR breadth rose after two AZD1222 doses, and depth rose as well. Clonal diversity may have been underestimated, and the donors were mostly white British, with more females than males.

The sample here was peripheral blood, taken on day 0 of AZD1222 vaccination. The receptor's source is an adult in good health.

The DNA of the CDR3 is TGTGCCAGTAGTAGGGGGGGAGGGTCCCCAGCTTCGGAGACCCAGTACTTC. Translated: CASSRGGGSPASETQYF. The chain combines TRBV19 with TRBJ2-5, with 7 bases aligning to TRBD2. From germline, CDR1 is LNHDA and CDR2 SQIVND (reference sequence). Germline trimming cut 4 bases from V and 5 bases from J; bases unmatched to any gene: 16. The CDR3 runs to 17 residues.